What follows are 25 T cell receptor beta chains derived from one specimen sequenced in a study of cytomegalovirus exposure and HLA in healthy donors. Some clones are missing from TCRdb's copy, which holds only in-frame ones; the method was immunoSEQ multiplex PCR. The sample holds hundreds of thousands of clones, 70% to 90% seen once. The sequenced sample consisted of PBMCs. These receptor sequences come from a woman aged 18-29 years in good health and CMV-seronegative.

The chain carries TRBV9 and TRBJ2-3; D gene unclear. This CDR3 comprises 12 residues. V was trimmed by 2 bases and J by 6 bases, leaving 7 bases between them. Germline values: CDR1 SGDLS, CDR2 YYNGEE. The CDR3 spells CASSVQGDTQYF. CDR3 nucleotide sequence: TGTGCCAGCAGCGTGCAAGGCGATACGCAGTATTTT.

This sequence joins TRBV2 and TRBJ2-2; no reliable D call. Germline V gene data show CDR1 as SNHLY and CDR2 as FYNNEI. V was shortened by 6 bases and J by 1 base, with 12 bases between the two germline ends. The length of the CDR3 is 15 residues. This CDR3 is CASRDGSVNTGELFF. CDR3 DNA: TGTGCCAGCAGGGACGGGTCTGTGAACACCGGGGAGCTGTTTTTT. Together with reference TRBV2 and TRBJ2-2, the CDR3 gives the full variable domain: EPEVTQTPSHQVTQMGQEVILRCVPISNHLYFYWYRQILGQKVEFLVSFYNNEISEKSEIFDDQFSVERPDGSNFTLKIRSTKLEDSAMYFCASRDGSVNTGELFFGEGSRLTVL.

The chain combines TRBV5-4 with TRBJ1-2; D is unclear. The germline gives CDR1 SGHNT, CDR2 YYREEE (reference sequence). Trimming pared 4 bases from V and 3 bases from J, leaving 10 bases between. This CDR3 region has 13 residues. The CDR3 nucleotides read TGTGCCAGCAGCCCCCAGGCAGACTATGGCTACACCTTC. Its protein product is CASSPQADYGYTF.

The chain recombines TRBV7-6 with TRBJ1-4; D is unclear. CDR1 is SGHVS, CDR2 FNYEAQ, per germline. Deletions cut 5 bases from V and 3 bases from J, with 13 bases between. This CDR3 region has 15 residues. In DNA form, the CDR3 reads TGTGCCAGCAGCCCGAACAGTGCCTCTAATGAAAAACTGTTTTTT. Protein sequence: CASSPNSASNEKLFF.

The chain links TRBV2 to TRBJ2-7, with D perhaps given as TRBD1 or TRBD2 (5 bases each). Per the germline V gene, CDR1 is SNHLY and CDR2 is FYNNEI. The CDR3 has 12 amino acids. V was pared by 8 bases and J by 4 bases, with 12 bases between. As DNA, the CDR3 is TGTGCCAGCGGCTGGGACGTTTACGAGCAGTACTTC. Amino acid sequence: CASGWDVYEQYF.

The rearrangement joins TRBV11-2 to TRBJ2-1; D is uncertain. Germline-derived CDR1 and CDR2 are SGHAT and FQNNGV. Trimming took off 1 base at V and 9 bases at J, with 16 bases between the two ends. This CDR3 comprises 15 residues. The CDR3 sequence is CASSLGSHLTAEQFF. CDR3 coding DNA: TGTGCCAGCAGCTTAGGGTCTCATCTTACTGCTGAGCAGTTCTTC.

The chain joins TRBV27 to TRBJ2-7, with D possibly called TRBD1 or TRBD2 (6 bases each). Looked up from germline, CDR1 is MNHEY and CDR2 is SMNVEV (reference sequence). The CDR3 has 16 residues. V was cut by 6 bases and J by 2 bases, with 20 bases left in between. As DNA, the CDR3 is TGTGCCAGCAGGCCGGGGGCCCTCCTGGGGGCCTACGAGCAGTACTTC. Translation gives CASRPGALLGAYEQYF.

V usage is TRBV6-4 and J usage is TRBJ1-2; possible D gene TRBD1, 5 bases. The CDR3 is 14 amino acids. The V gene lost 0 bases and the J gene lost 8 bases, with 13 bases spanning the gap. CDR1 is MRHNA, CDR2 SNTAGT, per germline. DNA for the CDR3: TGTGCCAGCAGTGACTCTACGGGGGTGAGGGGCTACACCTTC. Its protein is CASSDSTGVRGYTF.

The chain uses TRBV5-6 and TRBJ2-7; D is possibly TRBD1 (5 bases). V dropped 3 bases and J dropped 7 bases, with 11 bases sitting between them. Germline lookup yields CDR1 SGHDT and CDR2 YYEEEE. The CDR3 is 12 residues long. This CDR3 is CASSWGLREQYF. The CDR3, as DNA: TGTGCCAGCAGCTGGGGCCTGCGGGAGCAGTACTTC.

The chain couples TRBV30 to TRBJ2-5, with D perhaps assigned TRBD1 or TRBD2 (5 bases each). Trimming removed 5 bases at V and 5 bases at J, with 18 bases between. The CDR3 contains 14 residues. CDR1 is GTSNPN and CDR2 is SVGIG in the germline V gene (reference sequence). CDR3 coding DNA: TGTGCCTGGGGTACAGGTCAGCGAGGGGAGACCCAGTACTTC. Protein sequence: CAWGTGQRGETQYF.

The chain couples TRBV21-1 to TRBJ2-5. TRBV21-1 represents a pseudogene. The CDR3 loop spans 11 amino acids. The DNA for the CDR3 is TGTGCCAGCAGCAACTCGAAGACCCAGTACTTC. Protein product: CASSNSKTQYF.

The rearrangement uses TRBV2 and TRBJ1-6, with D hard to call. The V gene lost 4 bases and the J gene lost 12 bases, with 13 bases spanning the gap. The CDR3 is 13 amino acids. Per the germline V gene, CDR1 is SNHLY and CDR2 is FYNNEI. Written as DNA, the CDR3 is TGTGCCAGCAGTGTGTCAGATCGTGTACCCCTCCACTTT. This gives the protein CASSVSDRVPLHF.

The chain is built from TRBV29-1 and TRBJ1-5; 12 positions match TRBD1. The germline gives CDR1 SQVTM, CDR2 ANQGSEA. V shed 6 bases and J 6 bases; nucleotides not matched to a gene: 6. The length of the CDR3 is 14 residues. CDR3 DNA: TGCAGCGTGGGGGGACAGGGGGCGGGTCAGCCCCAGCATTTT. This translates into CSVGGQGAGQPQHF. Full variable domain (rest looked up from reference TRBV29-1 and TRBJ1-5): SAVISQKPSRDICQRGTSLTIQCQVDSQVTMMFWYRQQPGQSLTLIATANQGSEATYESGFVIDKFPISRPNLTFSTLTVSNMSPEDSSIYLCSVGGQGAGQPQHFGDGTRLSIL.

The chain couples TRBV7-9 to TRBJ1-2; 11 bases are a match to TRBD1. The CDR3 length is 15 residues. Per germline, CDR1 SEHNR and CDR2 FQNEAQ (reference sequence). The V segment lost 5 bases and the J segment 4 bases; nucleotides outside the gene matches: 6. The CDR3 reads CASSADRGLGYGYTF. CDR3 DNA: TGTGCCAGCAGCGCGGACAGGGGGCTCGGCTATGGCTACACCTTC.

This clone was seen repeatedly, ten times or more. The CDR3 DNA reads TGTGCCTGGACGACGGGTGGTGGGGCCAACGTCCTGACTTTC. Translating gives CAWTTGGGANVLTF. The V call is TRBV30, the J call TRBJ2-6; D ambiguous. The CDR3 is 14 amino acids. Germline V lookup: CDR1 GTSNPN, CDR2 SVGIG (reference sequence). V gave up 4 bases and J gave up 3 bases, with 10 bases separating them.

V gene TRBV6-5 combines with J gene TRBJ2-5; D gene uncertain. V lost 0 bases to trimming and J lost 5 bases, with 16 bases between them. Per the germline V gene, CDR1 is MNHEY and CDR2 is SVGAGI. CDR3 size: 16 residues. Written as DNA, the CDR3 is TGTGCCAGCAGTTACTCGAAGGGATCACTCTTCGAGACCCAGTACTTC. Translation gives CASSYSKGSLFETQYF.

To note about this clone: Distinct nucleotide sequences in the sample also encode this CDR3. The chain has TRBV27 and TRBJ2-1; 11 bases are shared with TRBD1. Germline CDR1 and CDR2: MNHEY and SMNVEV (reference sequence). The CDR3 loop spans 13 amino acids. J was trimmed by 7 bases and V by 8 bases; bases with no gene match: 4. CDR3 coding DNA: TGTGCCAGCGGACAGGGGGCGAGGAATGAGCAGTTCTTC. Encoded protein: CASGQGARNEQFF.

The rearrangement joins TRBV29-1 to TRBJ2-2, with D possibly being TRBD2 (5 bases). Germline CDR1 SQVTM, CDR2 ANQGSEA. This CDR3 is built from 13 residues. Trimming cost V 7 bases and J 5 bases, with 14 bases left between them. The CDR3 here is CSGEGQSTGELFF. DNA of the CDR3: TGCAGCGGAGAGGGCCAGTCAACCGGGGAGCTGTTTTTT.

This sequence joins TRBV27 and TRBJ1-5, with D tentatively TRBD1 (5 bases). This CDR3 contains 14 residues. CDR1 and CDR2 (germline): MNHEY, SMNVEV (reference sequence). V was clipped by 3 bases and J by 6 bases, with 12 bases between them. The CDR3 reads CASSLWRGGQPQHF. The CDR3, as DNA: TGTGCCAGCAGTTTGTGGAGGGGCGGTCAGCCCCAGCATTTT.

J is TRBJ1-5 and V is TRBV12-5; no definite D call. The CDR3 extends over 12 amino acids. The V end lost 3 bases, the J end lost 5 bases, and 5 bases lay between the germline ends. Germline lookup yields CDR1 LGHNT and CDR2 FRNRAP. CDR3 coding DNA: TGTGCTAGTGGTTTAGATCATCAGCCCCAGCATTTT. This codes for CASGLDHQPQHF.

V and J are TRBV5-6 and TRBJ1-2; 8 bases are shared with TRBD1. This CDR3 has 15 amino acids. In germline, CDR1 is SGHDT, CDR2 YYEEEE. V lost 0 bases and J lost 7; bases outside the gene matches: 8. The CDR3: CASSLGGHRGTGYTF. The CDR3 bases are TGTGCCAGCAGCTTGGGGGGCCACAGGGGGACTGGCTACACCTTC. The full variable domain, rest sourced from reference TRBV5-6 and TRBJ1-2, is DAGVTQSPTHLIKTRGQQVTLRCSPKSGHDTVSWYQQALGQGPQFIFQYYEEEERQRGNFPDRFSGHQFPNYSSELNVNALLLGDSALYLCASSLGGHRGTGYTFGSGTRLTVV.

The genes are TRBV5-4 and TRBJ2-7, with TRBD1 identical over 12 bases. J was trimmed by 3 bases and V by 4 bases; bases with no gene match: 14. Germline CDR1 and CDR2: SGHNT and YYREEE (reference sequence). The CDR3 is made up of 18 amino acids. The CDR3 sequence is CASSGRDRGPKGFYEQYF. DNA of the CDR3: TGTGCCAGCAGCGGCCGGGACAGGGGGCCAAAGGGGTTCTACGAGCAGTACTTC.

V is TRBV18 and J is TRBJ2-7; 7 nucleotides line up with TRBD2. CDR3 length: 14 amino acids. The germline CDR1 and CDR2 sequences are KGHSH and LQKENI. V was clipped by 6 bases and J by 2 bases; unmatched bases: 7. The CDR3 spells CASSPLAATYEQYF. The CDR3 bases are TGTGCCAGCTCTCCGCTAGCGGCAACCTACGAGCAGTACTTC.

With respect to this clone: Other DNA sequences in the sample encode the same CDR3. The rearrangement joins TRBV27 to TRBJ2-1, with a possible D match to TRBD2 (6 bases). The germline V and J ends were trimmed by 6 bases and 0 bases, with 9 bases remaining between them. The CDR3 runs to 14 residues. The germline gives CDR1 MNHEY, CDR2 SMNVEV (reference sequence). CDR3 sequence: CASSPGSSYNEQFF. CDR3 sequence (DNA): TGTGCCAGCAGCCCCGGGAGCTCCTACAATGAGCAGTTCTTC.

Written as DNA, the CDR3 is TGCGCCAGCTGCGAAGGGGCGACTAGCGGTTCTGTATATTTT. It yields the protein CASCEGATSGSVYF. This chain uses TRBV5-1 with TRBJ2-3; 9 bases fit TRBD2. Germline-derived CDR1 and CDR2 are SGHRS and YFSETQ. The CDR3 extends over 14 amino acids. V dropped 7 bases and J dropped 15; count of bases not matched to a gene: 18.